Listed below are T cell receptor beta chains from one sample, sequenced in a study of post-analysis software for immune sequencing data. TCRdb fed the PCR reads into MiXCR, producing one record per CDR3 protein. Of 750,000 to 950,000 distinct CDR3 sequences in the sample, approximately 53% were seen once. The specimen was blood. Receptors originate from a girl between 5 and 17 years old with multiple sclerosis. The CDR3 runs from the conserved cysteine through the conserved F or W. D genes are given only for firm matches. Expanded clones are given a class, and other clones once, few, many or no size at all.

clone_size j_call d_call v_call cdr3_nt cdr3_aa
many TRBJ2-4 TRBD2 TRBV6-5 TGTGCCAGCAGTCCCACTAGCGGGGGGAAAAACATTCAGTACTTC CASSPTSGGKNIQYF
few TRBJ2-1 NA TRBV3-1 TGTGCCAGCAGCCTAAGGGACGGTGTTAGTGGCAATGAGCAGTTCTTC CASSLRDGVSGNEQFF
NA TRBJ2-7 TRBD1 TRBV5-1 TGCGCCAGCAGCGGAATTAGGGACAGGTGGGCCGAGCAGTACTTC CASSGIRDRWAEQYF
NA TRBJ1-4 NA TRBV5-1 TGCGCCAGCAGCTTGGGACAAGCTAATGAAAAACTGTTTTTT CASSLGQANEKLFF
NA TRBJ1-2 NA TRBV6-5 TGTGCCAGCAGTCTTTCTGGGGTCGGCTACACCTTC CASSLSGVGYTF
few TRBJ2-3 NA TRBV25-1 TGTGCCAGCAGTGAACGGTGGACTACAGATACGCAGTATTTT CASSERWTTDTQYF
NA TRBJ2-3 NA TRBV12-3/TRBV12-4 TGTGCCAGCAGTTTAACGGGCGGGCCGAGCGACACGCAGTATTTT CASSLTGGPSDTQYF
NA TRBJ1-4 NA TRBV19 TGTGCCAGTAGTACAAACAGGCCAACTAATGAAAAACTGTTTTTT CASSTNRPTNEKLFF
NA TRBJ2-7 NA TRBV27 TGTGCCAGCAGTCTCCTGCCGGGGGCCGAGCAGTACTTC CASSLLPGAEQYF
NA TRBJ2-4 NA TRBV4-1 TGCGCCAGCAGCCAAGTAGGGAGCGCCAAAAGCATTCAGTACTTC CASSQVGSAKSIQYF
NA TRBJ2-7 NA TRBV25-1 TGTGCCAGCAGTGAAGAAGGGTCCTACTACGAGCAGTACTTC CASSEEGSYYEQYF
few TRBJ2-1 TRBD2 TRBV27 TGTGCCAGCAGCCTCTTAGCGGGGGGCCCCAATGAGCAGTTCTTC CASSLLAGGPNEQFF
NA TRBJ2-3 TRBD2 TRBV12-3/TRBV12-4 TGTGCCAGCAGTTCGGCAGCCGGACTAGCGGGGTCGACCCGGAATACGCAGTATTTT CASSSAAGLAGSTRNTQYF
NA TRBJ2-7 TRBD2 TRBV6-5 TGTGCTAGCAGGGAGCGGGGGCCTATCTACGAGCAGTACTTC CASRERGPIYEQYF
NA TRBJ2-3 TRBD2 TRBV12-5 TGTGCTAGTGGCCCCGGCGGGGGGGTATACACAGATACGCAGTATTTT CASGPGGGVYTDTQYF
NA TRBJ2-3 NA TRBV3-1 TGTGCCAGCAGCCAAGATATGGTGAGGGATTGGCCAGATACGCAGTATTTT CASSQDMVRDWPDTQYF
NA TRBJ2-5 TRBD2 TRBV27 TGTGCCAGCAGTACGCTAGCGGGACAAGAGACCCAGTACTTC CASSTLAGQETQYF
NA TRBJ2-5 NA TRBV7-9 TGTGCCAGCAGCTTAGGTGCAGGTTCTAGCGGACAGACCCAGTGCTTC CASSLGAGSSGQTQCF
NA TRBJ1-2 NA TRBV27 TGTGCCAGCAGCCCCCCCGGGGTCCACGGCTACACCTTC CASSPPGVHGYTF
NA TRBJ2-5 TRBD1 TRBV3-1 TGTGCCAGCTCCTTTAGGACAGGGGACCGAGAGACCCAGTACTTC CASSFRTGDRETQYF
NA TRBJ1-2 NA TRBV20-1 TGCAGTGCTAGCCCCAGATACGCCCTGGCTTCTAACTATGGCTACACCTTC CSASPRYALASNYGYTF
NA TRBJ2-7 NA TRBV4-1 TGCGCCAGCAGCCAAGGGCAGGGAGACTCCTACGAGCAGTACTTC CASSQGQGDSYEQYF
once TRBJ1-6 NA TRBV20-1 TGCAGTGCTAGAGTGGCAGGGGCTAATTCACCCCTCCACTTT CSARVAGANSPLHF
few TRBJ2-5 NA TRBV11-1 TGCGCCAGCAGCCTAGACAGGTGGCAAGAGACCCAGTACTTC CASSLDRWQETQYF
NA TRBJ2-3 NA TRBV12-3/TRBV12-4 TGTGCCAGCAGTTCGTACCAGTCCGGGGAGAAAGATACGCAGTATTTT CASSSYQSGEKDTQYF
NA TRBJ2-5 NA TRBV7-9 TGTGCCAGCAGCTTCATCGGCATGGAAGAGACCCAGTACTTC CASSFIGMEETQYF
NA TRBJ2-1 NA TRBV29-1 TGCAGTGCAGGGTCCTACAATGAGCAGTTCTTC CSAGSYNEQFF
NA TRBJ2-1 TRBD2 TRBV20-1 TGCAGTGCTAGGCGGGAGGGGGCCTACAATGAGCAGTTCTTC CSARREGAYNEQFF
NA TRBJ2-7 NA TRBV12-3/TRBV12-4 TGTGCCAGCAGTTTAGCGCGGGTGGCGGGGCACAATGAGCAGTACTTC CASSLARVAGHNEQYF
NA TRBJ2-4 NA TRBV20-1 TGCAGTGCCCCCCAGGCGGCACTAGCCAAAAACATTCAGTACTTC CSAPQAALAKNIQYF
NA TRBJ1-1 TRBD1 TRBV29-1 TGCAGCGGGTCTCACAGGGGGCAGGGAAACACTGAAGCTTTCTTT CSGSHRGQGNTEAFF
NA TRBJ1-1 NA TRBV7-9 TGTGCCAGCAGCTTTGACCTAGCCACTGAAGCTTTCTTT CASSFDLATEAFF
few TRBJ2-7 NA TRBV14 TGTGCCAGCAGCCATCGCTCCTACGAGCAGTACTTC CASSHRSYEQYF
NA TRBJ1-5 TRBD1 TRBV20-1 TGCAGTGTCGAACAGGGGGCCGGCAATCAGCCCCAGCATTTT CSVEQGAGNQPQHF
few TRBJ1-2 TRBD1 TRBV12-3/TRBV12-4 TGTGCCAGCAGTTTATCTTTAGGCAGACAGGGCTTTAATTATGGCTACACCTTC CASSLSLGRQGFNYGYTF
NA TRBJ2-7 TRBD1 TRBV4-1 TGCGCCAGCAGCCATAACCCCGGGGACAGGGTATCCCCCTACGAGCAGTACTTC CASSHNPGDRVSPYEQYF
NA TRBJ1-6 NA TRBV7-3 TGTGCCAGCAGCATCCCCAATTCACCCCTCCACTTT CASSIPNSPLHF
NA TRBJ1-4 NA TRBV7-2 TGTGCCAGCACCTCGGCCGGCGCAGGGGAAAAACGGTTTTTT CASTSAGAGEKRFF
NA TRBJ2-3 TRBD2 TRBV2 TGTGCCAGCAGCGTAGATCCGGCGGGAGGGCCGAGAGATACGCAGTATTTT CASSVDPAGGPRDTQYF
NA TRBJ2-7 NA TRBV6-6 TGTGCCAGCAGTTACAGGGTCAGGGGCTACGAGCAGTACTTC CASSYRVRGYEQYF
NA TRBJ2-1 TRBD2 TRBV6-1 TGTGCCAGCAGCTATATAGCGGGGGGCCAGAATGAGCAGTTCTTC CASSYIAGGQNEQFF
few TRBJ2-3 NA TRBV29-1 TGCAGCGGCGGAGGAGATACGCAGTATTTT CSGGGDTQYF
few TRBJ2-7 NA TRBV20-1 TGCAGTGCTCCTAAACCCTTGACTTCCGGGAGCTACGAGCAGTACTTC CSAPKPLTSGSYEQYF
NA TRBJ2-7 TRBD1 TRBV3-1 TGTGCCAGCAGCCAAGTTACGGGACAGACGTCCTACGAGCAGTACTTC CASSQVTGQTSYEQYF
NA TRBJ2-7 TRBD1 TRBV20-1 TGCAGTGCTAGCGTACAGGGGCAGCCCACCTACGAGCAGTACTTC CSASVQGQPTYEQYF
NA TRBJ2-3 NA TRBV20-1 TGCAGTGCTAGAAAAAGGGGGGCAGATACGCAGTATTTT CSARKRGADTQYF
NA TRBJ2-1 NA TRBV5-1 TGCGCCAGCAGCATCCCGACGTCCTCCTACAATGAGCAGTTCTTC CASSIPTSSYNEQFF
NA TRBJ2-3 TRBD2 TRBV7-2 TGTGCCAGCAGCTCACAGACTAGCGGAACAGATACGCAGTATTTT CASSSQTSGTDTQYF
once TRBJ1-5 NA TRBV9 TGTGCCAGCAGCGCATCGGGGTATAGCAATCAGCCCCAGCATTTT CASSASGYSNQPQHF
NA TRBJ2-6 NA TRBV7-2 TGTGCTAGCGAACGGGGACAAAGCCTCTCTGGGGCCAACGTCCTGACTTTC CASERGQSLSGANVLTF
NA TRBJ2-3 TRBD2 TRBV6-1 TGTGCCAGCAGCCTACGCCGACTAGCGGGGGGGCCGTTGAACACAGATACGCAGTATTTT CASSLRRLAGGPLNTDTQYF
once TRBJ2-1 TRBD2 TRBV5-1 TGCGCCAGCAGCTTGGCCAGCGGGGGTCGGTATGAGCAGTTCTTC CASSLASGGRYEQFF
many TRBJ2-7 NA TRBV29-1 TGCAGCGTTGGGGCCTACGAGCAGTACTTC CSVGAYEQYF
few TRBJ1-4 NA TRBV6-1 TGTGCCAGCAGTCCACTGCGACCGGGGGATGAAAAACTGTTTTTT CASSPLRPGDEKLFF
NA TRBJ2-1 NA TRBV5-1 TGCGCCAGCAGCTTGGCTGCGATCACGAGCTCCTACAATGAGCAGTTCTTC CASSLAAITSSYNEQFF
NA TRBJ2-1 NA TRBV3-1 TGTGCCAGCAGCCAAAGTTTGGGACATGGCTACAATGAGCAGTTCTTC CASSQSLGHGYNEQFF
NA TRBJ2-1 TRBD2 TRBV27 TGTGCCAGCAGTTTCGCGGGAGGGAGAGTTAATGAGCAGTTCTTC CASSFAGGRVNEQFF
NA TRBJ2-4 NA TRBV28 TGTGCCAGCAGTTTTTCGGATCTTGCCAAAAACATTCAGTACTTC CASSFSDLAKNIQYF